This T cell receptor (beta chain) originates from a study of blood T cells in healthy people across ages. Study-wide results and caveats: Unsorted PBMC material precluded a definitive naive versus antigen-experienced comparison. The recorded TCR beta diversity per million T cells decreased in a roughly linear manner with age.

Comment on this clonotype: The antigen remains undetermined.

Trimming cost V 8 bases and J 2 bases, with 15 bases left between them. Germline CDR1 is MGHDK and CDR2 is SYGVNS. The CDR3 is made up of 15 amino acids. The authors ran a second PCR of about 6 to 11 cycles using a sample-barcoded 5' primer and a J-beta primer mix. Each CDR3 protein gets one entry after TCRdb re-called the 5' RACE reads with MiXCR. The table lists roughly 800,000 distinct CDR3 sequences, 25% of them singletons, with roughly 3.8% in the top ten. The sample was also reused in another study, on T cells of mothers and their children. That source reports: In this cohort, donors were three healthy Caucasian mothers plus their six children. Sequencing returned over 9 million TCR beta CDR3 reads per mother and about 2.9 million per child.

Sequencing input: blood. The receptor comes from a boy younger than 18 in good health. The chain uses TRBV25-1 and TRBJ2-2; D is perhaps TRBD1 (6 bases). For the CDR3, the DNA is TGTGCCAGCTTACCGGGACACATAAACACCGGGGAGCTGTTTTTT. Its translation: CASLPGHINTGELFF.